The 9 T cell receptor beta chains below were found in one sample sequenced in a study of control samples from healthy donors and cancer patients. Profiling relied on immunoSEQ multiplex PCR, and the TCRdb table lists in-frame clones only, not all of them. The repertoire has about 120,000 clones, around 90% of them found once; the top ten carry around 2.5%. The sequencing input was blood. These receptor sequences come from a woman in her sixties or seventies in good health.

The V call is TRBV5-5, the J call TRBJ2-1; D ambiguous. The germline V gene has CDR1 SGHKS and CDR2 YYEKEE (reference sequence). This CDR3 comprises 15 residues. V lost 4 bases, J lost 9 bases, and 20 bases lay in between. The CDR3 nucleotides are TGTGCCAGCAGCCCCCGTGGAGCACTCAGCACTGAGCAGTTCTTC. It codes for CASSPRGALSTEQFF. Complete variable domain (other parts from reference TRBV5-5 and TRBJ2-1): DAGVTQSPTHLIKTRGQQVTLRCSPISGHKSVSWYQQVLGQGPQFIFQYYEKEERGRGNFPDRFSARQFPNYSSELNVNALLLGDSALYLCASSPRGALSTEQFFGPGTRLTVL.

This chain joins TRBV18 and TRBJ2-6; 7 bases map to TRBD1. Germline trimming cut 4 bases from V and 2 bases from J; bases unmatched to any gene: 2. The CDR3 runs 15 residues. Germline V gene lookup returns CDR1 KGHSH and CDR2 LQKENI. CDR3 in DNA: TGTGCCAGCTCACGACAGGGAGCTGGGGCCAACGTCCTGACTTTC. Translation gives CASSRQGAGANVLTF.

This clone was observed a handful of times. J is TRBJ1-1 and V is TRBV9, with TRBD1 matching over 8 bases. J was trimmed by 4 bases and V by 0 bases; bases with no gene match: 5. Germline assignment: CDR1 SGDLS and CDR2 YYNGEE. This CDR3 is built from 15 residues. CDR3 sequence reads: CASSVGQGAGTEAFF. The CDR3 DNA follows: TGTGCCAGCAGCGTAGGTCAGGGGGCGGGCACTGAAGCTTTCTTT.

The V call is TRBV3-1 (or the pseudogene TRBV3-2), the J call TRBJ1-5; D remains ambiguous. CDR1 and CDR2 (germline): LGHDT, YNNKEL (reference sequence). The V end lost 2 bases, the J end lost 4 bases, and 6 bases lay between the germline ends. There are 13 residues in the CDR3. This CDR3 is CASSQQRNQPQHF. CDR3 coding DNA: TGTGCCAGCAGCCAACAGCGAAATCAGCCCCAGCATTTT.

CDR3 sequence reads: CASSLDRNSNQPQHF. Written as DNA, the CDR3 is TGCGCCAGCAGCTTAGACAGGAATAGCAATCAGCCCCAGCATTTT. The rearrangement uses TRBV4-1 and TRBJ1-5; D perhaps matches TRBD1 (6 bases). Between the trimmed V and J ends, which lost 5 bases and 0 bases, there was a span of 11 bases. The V gene's germline CDR1 is MGHRA and CDR2 YSYEKL. There are 15 residues in the CDR3.

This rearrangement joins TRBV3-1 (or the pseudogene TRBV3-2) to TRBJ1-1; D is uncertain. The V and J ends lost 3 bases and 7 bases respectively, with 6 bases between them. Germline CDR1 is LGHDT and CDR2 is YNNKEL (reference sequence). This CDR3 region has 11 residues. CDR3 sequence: CASSQQREAFF. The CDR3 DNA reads TGTGCCAGCAGCCAGCAACGTGAAGCTTTCTTT.

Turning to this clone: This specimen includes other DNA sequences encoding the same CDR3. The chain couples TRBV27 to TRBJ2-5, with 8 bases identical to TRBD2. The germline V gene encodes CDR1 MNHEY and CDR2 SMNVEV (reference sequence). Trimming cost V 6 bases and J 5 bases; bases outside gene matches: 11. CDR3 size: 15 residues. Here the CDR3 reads CASSLTRSSGETQYF. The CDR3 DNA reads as TGTGCCAGCAGCTTGACCCGTTCTAGCGGGGAGACCCAGTACTTC.

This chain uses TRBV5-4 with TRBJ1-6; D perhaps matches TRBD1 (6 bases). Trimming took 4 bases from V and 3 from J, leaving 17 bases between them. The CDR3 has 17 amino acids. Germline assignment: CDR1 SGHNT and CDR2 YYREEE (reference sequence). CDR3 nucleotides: TGTGCCAGCAGCCCTACCGGCCCCAGGGGCTATAATTCACCCCTCCACTTT. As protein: CASSPTGPRGYNSPLHF.

This CDR3 is CASSLRAKAGAGELFF. CDR3 coding DNA: TGTGCCAGCAGCTTAAGGGCCAAAGCTGGCGCCGGGGAGCTGTTTTTT. The chain uses TRBV11-3 and TRBJ2-2; D remains ambiguous. Germline loops: CDR1 SGHNT, CDR2 YENEEA. Trimming stripped 2 bases from V and 6 bases from J, with 16 bases between. CDR3 length: 16 residues.